One and the same sample provided the 30 T cell receptor beta chains below, sequenced in a study of cytomegalovirus exposure and HLA in healthy donors. PCR primers comprised 60 Vbeta and 13 Jbeta primers. Assay used: immunoSEQ multiplex PCR; TCRdb lists only in-frame clones, some missing. This repertoire shows roughly 190,000 clones, roughly 80% found once; its top ten account for about 1.5%. The material sequenced was PBMCs. These receptors originate from a woman younger than 30 in good health and CMV-seronegative.

The chain couples TRBV18 to TRBJ1-1, with TRBD1 matching 7 bases. Germline loops: CDR1 KGHSH, CDR2 LQKENI. Trimming took 1 base from V and 7 from J; bases not matched to a gene: 0. The CDR3 sequence is 12 residues long. CDR3 in DNA: TGTGCCAGCTCACCACGACAGGGTGAAGCTTTCTTT. The encoded protein is CASSPRQGEAFF.

The gene calls are TRBV19 and TRBJ1-1, with D maybe TRBD1 (5 bases). This CDR3 contains 14 residues. The V end lost 6 bases, the J end lost 1 base, and 12 bases lay between the germline ends. The germline CDR1 and CDR2 sequences are LNHDA and SQIVND (reference sequence). CDR3 sequence reads: CASRERGRNTEAFF. The DNA for the CDR3 is TGTGCCAGTAGGGAAAGGGGTAGGAACACTGAAGCTTTCTTT.

The chain recombines TRBV4-1 with TRBJ1-5; no clear D gene. This CDR3 region has 15 residues. The germline V gene encodes CDR1 MGHRA and CDR2 YSYEKL. V was pared by 1 base and J by 5 bases, with 12 bases between. The chain's CDR3 is CASSQALGVDQPQHF. The CDR3 DNA reads as TGCGCCAGCAGCCAAGCCTTAGGAGTCGATCAGCCCCAGCATTTT.

The chain employs TRBV27 and TRBJ1-2; 8 bases match TRBD1. In germline, CDR1 is MNHEY, CDR2 SMNVEV (reference sequence). Germline trimming cut 4 bases from V and 6 bases from J; bases unmatched to any gene: 7. The CDR3 totals 14 residues. The CDR3 nucleotides read TGTGCCAGCAGTTCCCAGGACAGGGTAGATGGCTACACCTTC. Its translation: CASSSQDRVDGYTF.

The rearrangement joins TRBV27 to TRBJ2-1; 8 bases agree with TRBD2. This CDR3 has 15 residues. The ends lost 2 bases at V and 3 bases at J; junction bases unmatched: 3. Germline V gene lookup returns CDR1 MNHEY and CDR2 SMNVEV (reference sequence). The CDR3 DNA is TGTGCCAGCAGTTTAGCGGGAGGAGACTACAATGAGCAGTTCTTC. Its translation: CASSLAGGDYNEQFF.

The genes are TRBV27 and TRBJ2-1; 10 bases align to TRBD2. The V gene end was trimmed by 4 bases and the J gene end by 5 bases; junction bases not matched to a gene: 2. This CDR3 spans 14 amino acids. CDR1 is MNHEY, CDR2 SMNVEV, per germline (reference sequence). In nucleotides, the CDR3 is TGTGCCAGCAGTTGGACTAGCGGCCACAATGAGCAGTTCTTC. Its translation: CASSWTSGHNEQFF.

The chain joins TRBV6-5 to TRBJ2-7; a weak D match, TRBD1 (5 bases). The germline V gene has CDR1 MNHEY and CDR2 SVGAGI. The length of the CDR3 is 11 residues. Trimming stripped 5 bases from V and 6 bases from J, with 8 bases between. The CDR3 loop is CASSDRSEQYF. DNA of the CDR3: TGTGCCAGCAGTGACAGATCCGAGCAGTACTTC.

V and J are TRBV25-1 and TRBJ2-1; TRBD2 matches at 7 bases. The V and J ends lost 1 base and 0 bases, in that order; junction bases with no gene match: 3. The CDR3 contains 16 residues. CDR1 MGHDK and CDR2 SYGVNS come from the germline V gene. CDR3 nucleotides: TGTGCCAGCAGTGAATGGGAGGGGTACTCCTACAATGAGCAGTTCTTC. Translated, it gives CASSEWEGYSYNEQFF.

The V gene is TRBV7-7, the J gene TRBJ2-5; 8 positions match TRBD2. CDR1 is SSHAT and CDR2 is FNYEAQ in the germline V gene (reference sequence). V shed 5 bases, J shed 5 bases, and the junction held 10 bases outside the gene matches. The CDR3 is 15 residues long. The CDR3 bases are TGTGCCAGCAGCCCGATACAGCGGGAGATGGAGACCCAGTACTTC. Translation: CASSPIQREMETQYF.

The V gene is TRBV19, the J gene TRBJ2-7, with TRBD1 matching over 7 bases. From germline, CDR1 is LNHDA and CDR2 SQIVND (reference sequence). The length of the CDR3 is 14 residues. Trimming removed 5 bases from V and 4 bases from J; junction bases left unmatched: 8. The CDR3 DNA follows: TGTGCCAGTAGTTTTTTACAGGGGACGTACGAGCAGTACGTC. Protein sequence: CASSFLQGTYEQYV.

V is TRBV6-1 and J is TRBJ1-2, with D perhaps TRBD1 (6 bases). The CDR3 has 14 residues. With 4 bases removed from V and 1 base from J, the gap between germline ends came to 10 bases. CDR1 is MNHNS, CDR2 SASEGT, per germline. DNA of the CDR3: TGTGCCAGCAGTGGTGGGACAAATAACTATGGCTACACCTTC. Amino acids: CASSGGTNNYGYTF.

The count of this clone is one. This chain uses TRBV10-1 with TRBJ2-2; D is possibly TRBD1 (6 bases). The CDR3 is 13 amino acids. V was cut by 3 bases and J by 7 bases, with 9 bases left in between. Germline values: CDR1 WNHNN, CDR2 SYGVQD (reference sequence). The CDR3 nucleotides are TGCGCCAGCAGTGAACAGGGAATCGGGGAGCTGTTTTTT. This encodes CASSEQGIGELFF.

The chain carries TRBV5-1 and TRBJ2-3, with TRBD1 as a possible D gene (6 bases). Germline V gives CDR1 SGHRS, CDR2 YFSETQ. The CDR3 extends over 14 amino acids. The V gene lost 3 bases and the J gene lost 1 base, with 9 bases spanning the gap. CDR3 coding DNA: TGCGCCAGCAGCTCTAGGACAGGCACAGATACGCAGTATTTT. Translation gives CASSSRTGTDTQYF.

The V call is TRBV19, the J call TRBJ1-1; no clear D. Germline loops: CDR1 LNHDA, CDR2 SQIVND (reference sequence). V was cut by 5 bases and J by 0 bases, with 13 bases left in between. The CDR3 runs 15 residues. CDR3 in DNA: TGTGCCAGTAGTGTGAGACACGCAATGAACACTGAAGCTTTCTTT. It translates to CASSVRHAMNTEAFF.

The V call is TRBV28, the J call TRBJ2-6; tentative D call: TRBD2 (5 bases). From germline, CDR1 is MDHEN and CDR2 SYDVKM. This CDR3 is built from 16 residues. V was cut by 4 bases and J by 3 bases, with 13 bases left in between. This CDR3 is CASSSGIFYGANVLTF. The CDR3, as DNA: TGTGCCAGCAGTTCCGGGATATTCTATGGGGCCAACGTCCTGACTTTC. Complete variable domain (other parts from reference TRBV28 and TRBJ2-6): DVKVTQSSRYLVKRTGEKVFLECVQDMDHENMFWYRQDPGLGLRLIYFSYDVKMKEKGDIPEGYSVSREKKERFSLILESASTNQTSMYLCASSSGIFYGANVLTFGAGSRLTVL.

This clone was detected once. The chain uses TRBV30 and TRBJ1-2; TRBD1 aligns across 8 bases. This CDR3 has 13 amino acids. V gave up 3 bases and J gave up 3 bases; unmatched junction bases: 3. CDR1 GTSNPN and CDR2 SVGIG come from the germline V gene (reference sequence). The CDR3 coding sequence is TGTGCCTGGAGCCAACAGGGGGACTATGGCTACACCTTC. It translates to CAWSQQGDYGYTF.

V usage is TRBV13 and J usage is TRBJ2-3; D perhaps matches TRBD2 (5 bases). Trimming removed 3 bases at V and 3 bases at J, with 7 bases between. Germline V gene lookup returns CDR1 PRHDT and CDR2 FYEKMQ (reference sequence). The CDR3 contains 13 residues. The CDR3 loop is CASSLTITDTQYF. The CDR3 nucleotides are TGTGCCAGCAGCTTGACTATTACAGATACGCAGTATTTT.

The rearrangement uses TRBV30 and TRBJ1-4; 7 positions match TRBD1. The CDR3 extends over 13 amino acids. V shed 3 bases and J 3 bases; nucleotides not matched to a gene: 1. Looked up from germline, CDR1 is GTSNPN and CDR2 is SVGIG (reference sequence). CDR3 in amino acids: CAWRGQPNEKLFF. CDR3 sequence (DNA): TGTGCCTGGAGGGGACAGCCTAATGAAAAACTGTTTTTT.

V is TRBV18 and J is TRBJ1-1; D remains unclear. The CDR3 loop spans 12 amino acids. The ends were cut back, 3 bases at V and 10 bases at J, with 12 bases in the middle. CDR1 and CDR2 (germline): KGHSH, LQKENI. CDR3 amino acids: CASSPGRGGAFF. The DNA of the CDR3 is TGTGCCAGCTCACCTGGGAGAGGCGGAGCTTTCTTT.

The chain links TRBV30 to TRBJ2-1, with TRBD2 matching over 8 bases. The germline CDR1 and CDR2 sequences are GTSNPN and SVGIG (reference sequence). J was trimmed by 6 bases and V by 2 bases; bases with no gene match: 3. The CDR3 spans 13 residues. CDR3: CAWSSGGGNEQFF. The CDR3 DNA follows: TGTGCCTGGAGTTCGGGAGGGGGCAATGAGCAGTTCTTC.

The J gene is TRBJ2-5, the V gene TRBV5-4; maybe TRBD2 (5 bases). The CDR3 length is 12 residues. Trimming stripped 0 bases from V and 14 bases from J, with 14 bases between. Germline CDR1 SGHNT, CDR2 YYREEE (reference sequence). The CDR3 DNA follows: TGTGCCAGCAGCTTGGGACTACGTTCCGTTTACTTC. Residues: CASSLGLRSVYF.

V is TRBV28 and J is TRBJ1-1; tentative D call: TRBD1 (5 bases). Germline V gene sequence: CDR1 MDHEN, CDR2 SYDVKM. CDR3 length equals 10 residues. V dropped 7 bases and J dropped 7 bases, with 7 bases sitting between them. The DNA of the CDR3 is TGTGCCAGCAAGGGACTTGAAGCTTTCTTT. Translated: CASKGLEAFF. Full variable domain (remainder filled in from reference TRBV28 and TRBJ1-1): DVKVTQSSRYLVKRTGEKVFLECVQDMDHENMFWYRQDPGLGLRLIYFSYDVKMKEKGDIPEGYSVSREKKERFSLILESASTNQTSMYLCASKGLEAFFGQGTRLTVV.

V is TRBV21-1 and J is TRBJ2-3; TRBD2 reflects the table's D call only, with no check against the DNA. TRBV21-1 is an annotated pseudogene. This CDR3 has 16 residues. The CDR3 DNA is TGTGCCAGCAGCAAAGAAACTAGCGGGAACTCAGATACGCAGTATTTT. Amino acid sequence: CASSKETSGNSDTQYF.

J is TRBJ2-6 and V is TRBV12-5; D perhaps matches TRBD2 (5 bases). Trimming cost V 4 bases and J 0 bases, with 19 bases left between them. The CDR3 extends over 19 amino acids. Germline CDR1 is LGHNT and CDR2 is FRNRAP. CDR3 protein: CASGSKRTNDLSGANVLTF. The CDR3, as DNA: TGTGCTAGTGGTTCAAAGCGGACGAATGACCTCTCTGGGGCCAACGTCCTGACTTTC.

The chain combines TRBV5-6 with TRBJ1-1; 9 positions match TRBD1. Per germline, CDR1 SGHDT and CDR2 YYEEEE. This CDR3 region has 14 residues. V trimming: 4 bases; J trimming: 4 bases; junction bases outside the gene matches: 5. CDR3 in DNA: TGTGCCAGCAGCCCGGGACAGGGCGTCACTGAAGCTTTCTTT. It translates to CASSPGQGVTEAFF.

The chain combines TRBV10-2 with TRBJ2-3; no reliable D call. Germline values: CDR1 WSHSY, CDR2 SAAADI. V gave up 3 bases and J gave up 3 bases, with 10 bases separating them. This CDR3 spans 14 amino acids. The CDR3 DNA follows: TGCGCCAGCAGTGAACTGGGCCTAACAGATACGCAGTATTTT. Its protein is CASSELGLTDTQYF.

V usage is TRBV5-6 and J usage is TRBJ2-5; D unresolved. With the DNA end fitting TRBJ2-7 better, the J assignment may be wrong. The CDR3 contains 15 residues. The V gene's germline CDR1 is SGHDT and CDR2 YYEEEE. The CDR3 nucleotides read TGTGCCAGCAGCTTGGCCCCGAAAATAACCTACGAGCAGTACTTC. Translation gives CASSLAPKITYEQYF.

The chain employs TRBV5-6 and TRBJ1-6; no definite D call. The CDR3 is made up of 13 amino acids. In germline, CDR1 is SGHDT, CDR2 YYEEEE. V dropped 1 base and J dropped 8 bases, with 7 bases sitting between them. The CDR3 spells CASSLTVYSPLHF. The DNA for the CDR3 is TGTGCCAGCAGCTTGACGGTTTATTCACCCCTCCACTTT.

J is TRBJ2-7 and V is TRBV4-1, with 9 bases identical to TRBD1. The CDR3 spans 16 residues. V lost 4 bases to trimming and J lost 6 bases; unmatched junction nucleotides: 13. CDR1 and CDR2 from the germline V gene are MGHRA and YSYEKL. The DNA for the CDR3 is TGCGCCAGCAGCCTCAACCTCGGGACAGGGTTGACCGAGCAGTACTTC. Protein: CASSLNLGTGLTEQYF.

This chain links TRBV7-2 with TRBJ2-2, with a possible D match to TRBD1 (6 bases). The CDR3 is 14 residues long. From germline, CDR1 is SGHTA and CDR2 FQGNSA. V was trimmed by 5 bases and J by 1 base, leaving 8 bases between them. The CDR3: CASSMTGNTGELFF. CDR3 DNA: TGTGCCAGCAGCATGACAGGGAACACCGGGGAGCTGTTTTTT.